The 10 T cell receptor beta chains below come from one sample, sequenced in a study of control samples from healthy donors and cancer patients. Produced via immunoSEQ multiplex PCR; TCRdb's table is partial and in-frame only. This sample carries roughly 370,000 clones, around 90% of them seen once, and the ten largest clones take roughly 6.4%. Source material: PBMCs. The source of these receptors is a man in his forties with head and neck cancer.

CDR3 sequence reads: CASSGGLEVDTIYF. The CDR3 DNA sequence: TGCGCCAGCAGCGGCGGCCTCGAGGTGGACACCATATATTTT. The chain links TRBV5-1 to TRBJ1-3; D not certain. This CDR3 is built from 14 residues. Germline CDR1 reads SGHRS; CDR2 reads YFSETQ. V lost 4 bases and J lost 8, with 16 bases in between.

The chain joins TRBV9 to TRBJ2-7; D unresolved. CDR1 and CDR2 from the germline V gene are SGDLS and YYNGEE. This CDR3 contains 13 residues. V lost 4 bases, J lost 2 bases, and 10 bases lay in between. DNA of the CDR3: TGTGCCAGCAGCTCAGGTGGGACCTACGAGCAGTACTTC. Translated: CASSSGGTYEQYF. Filled out from reference TRBV9 and TRBJ2-7, the complete variable domain reads DSGVTQTPKHLITATGQRVTLRCSPRSGDLSVYWYQQSLDQGLQFLIQYYNGEERAKGNILERFSAQQFPDLHSELNLSSLELGDSALYFCASSSGGTYEQYFGPGTRLTVT.

J is TRBJ1-4 and V is TRBV29-1, with D unresolved. V was shortened by 1 base and J by 10 bases, with 19 bases between the two germline ends. CDR1 and CDR2 (germline): SQVTM, ANQGSEA. The CDR3 covers 15 residues. The CDR3 nucleotides read TGCAGCGTTGAAGTTGGAATCCCTCGCACTGGAAAACTGTTTTTT. This sequence encodes CSVEVGIPRTGKLFF.

The V and J genes are TRBV19 and TRBJ2-1, with TRBD2 matching 12 bases. The CDR3 extends over 17 amino acids. CDR1 LNHDA and CDR2 SQIVND come from the germline V gene (reference sequence). Germline trimming cut 7 bases from V and 4 bases from J; bases unmatched to any gene: 11. The CDR3 reads CASNPGLAGRSYNEQFF. The CDR3 nucleotides are TGTGCCAGTAATCCAGGACTAGCGGGAAGGTCTTACAATGAGCAGTTCTTC.

The chain joins TRBV4-1 to TRBJ1-2; D may be TRBD1 (6 bases). The CDR3 is made up of 16 amino acids. The V gene lost 2 bases and the J gene lost 3 bases, with 16 bases spanning the gap. CDR1 and CDR2 (germline): MGHRA, YSYEKL. CDR3 region: CASSQNSYREDYGYTF. CDR3 nucleotide sequence: TGCGCCAGCAGCCAAAATTCCTACAGGGAGGACTATGGCTACACCTTC.

This clone appeared a few times. J is TRBJ1-5 and V is TRBV6-5, with TRBD1 identical over 10 bases. CDR1 MNHEY and CDR2 SVGAGI come from the germline V gene. The V segment lost 9 bases and the J segment 7 bases; nucleotides outside the gene matches: 3. This CDR3 is 12 amino acids long. As DNA, the CDR3 is TGTGCCAGTCAGACAGGGGGCCAGCCCCAGCATTTT. It specifies CASQTGGQPQHF.

The rearrangement joins TRBV11-2 to TRBJ2-3; tentative D call: TRBD2 (6 bases). The germline V gene has CDR1 SGHAT and CDR2 FQNNGV. V was shortened by 0 bases and J by 4 bases, with 11 bases between the two germline ends. CDR3 length equals 15 residues. In DNA form, the CDR3 reads TGTGCCAGCAGCTTAGATTCGATAGCGGCAGATACGCAGTATTTT. Translation gives CASSLDSIAADTQYF.

This chain joins TRBV15 and TRBJ1-1, with a tentative D call TRBD1 (5 bases). Between the trimmed V and J ends, which lost 0 bases and 10 bases, there was a span of 9 bases. CDR1 is LNHNV and CDR2 is YYDKDF in the germline V gene (reference sequence). CDR3 size: 12 residues. CDR3 sequence (DNA): TGTGCCACCAGCAGAGAGGGGGTTGGAGCTTTCTTT. As protein: CATSREGVGAFF.

The chain has TRBV5-6 and TRBJ2-4, with 10 bases matching TRBD2. Germline-derived CDR1 and CDR2 are SGHDT and YYEEEE. This CDR3 is built from 17 residues. Losses at the gene ends were 2 bases for V and 8 bases for J; bases not matched to a gene: 13. CDR3 residues: CASSLELAGRWGDIQYF. The CDR3 coding sequence is TGTGCCAGCAGCTTAGAACTAGCGGGACGCTGGGGAGACATTCAGTACTTC. Full variable domain (missing parts from reference TRBV5-6 and TRBJ2-4): DAGVTQSPTHLIKTRGQQVTLRCSPKSGHDTVSWYQQALGQGPQFIFQYYEEEERQRGNFPDRFSGHQFPNYSSELNVNALLLGDSALYLCASSLELAGRWGDIQYFGAGTRLSVL.

The chain combines TRBV7-3 with TRBJ1-3; D unresolved. Per the germline V gene, CDR1 is SGHTA and CDR2 is FQGTGA. The length of the CDR3 is 13 residues. The V and J ends lost 5 bases and 4 bases respectively, with 9 bases between them. In nucleotides, the CDR3 is TGTGCCAGCAGCCCAGGAGAGGGAAACACCATATATTTT. Translation: CASSPGEGNTIYF. Full variable domain (rest looked up from reference TRBV7-3 and TRBJ1-3): GAGVSQTPSNKVTEKGKYVELRCDPISGHTALYWYRQSLGQGPEFLIYFQGTGAADDSGLPNDRFFAVRPEGSVSTLKIQRTERGDSAVYLCASSPGEGNTIYFGEGSWLTVV.